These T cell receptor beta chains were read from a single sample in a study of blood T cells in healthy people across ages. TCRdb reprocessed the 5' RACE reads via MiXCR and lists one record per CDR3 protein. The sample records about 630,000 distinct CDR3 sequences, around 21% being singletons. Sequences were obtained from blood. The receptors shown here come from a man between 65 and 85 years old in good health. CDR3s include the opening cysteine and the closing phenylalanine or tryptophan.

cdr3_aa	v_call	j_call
CASSSPKTITQYF	TRBV5-1	TRBJ2-3
CAISGTVNTGELFF	TRBV10-3	TRBJ2-2
CASNSPGTSPHNEQLF	TRBV5-6	TRBJ2-1
CSARPTLSGRTDTQYF	TRBV20-1	TRBJ2-3
CASSYLGKNPLNTEAFF	TRBV6-5	TRBJ1-1
CASSATGGRVREQYF	TRBV2	TRBJ2-7
CASSQLTWAPSGNTIYF	TRBV3-1	TRBJ1-3
CASRDSYMNTEAFF	TRBV12-3/TRBV12-4	TRBJ1-1
CASSQRATDTQYF	TRBV4-1	TRBJ2-3
CASSYSSKGYEQYF	TRBV6-5	TRBJ2-7
CSARGPLVVYEQYF	TRBV20-1	TRBJ2-7
CSASRGGNAYEQYF	TRBV20-1	TRBJ2-7
CSVVPATSGSPDEQFF	TRBV29-1	TRBJ2-1
CASSYSSGAEAFF	TRBV6-6	TRBJ1-1
CSARKGEGGTDTQYF	TRBV20-1	TRBJ2-3
CASRNGDRSYEQYF	TRBV6-6	TRBJ2-7
CAGSLAASNEQFF	TRBV7-3	TRBJ2-1
CSAEGDHYNEQFF	TRBV29-1	TRBJ2-1
CASSLSQHSNQPQHF	TRBV12-3/TRBV12-4	TRBJ1-5
CSARQDRVGEQYF	TRBV20-1	TRBJ2-7
CASSLGENIQYF	TRBV5-6	TRBJ2-4
CASSFGSDTQYF	TRBV28	TRBJ2-3
CASSQALVGEQFF	TRBV16	NA
CASSPDRATFYEQYF	TRBV7-2	TRBJ2-7
CASRSVKAYNEQLF	TRBV25-1	TRBJ2-1
CASSLFSASDSYEQYF	TRBV5-5	TRBJ2-7
CSVAGFSPDTQYF	TRBV29-1	TRBJ2-3
CASSLQGLIYNEQFF	TRBV5-1	TRBJ2-1
CAWSYEVGGEQFF	TRBV30	NA
CASSSLAPDTQYF	TRBV7-2	TRBJ2-3
CSAGTPVGYNEQFF	TRBV20-1	TRBJ2-1
CASVSRDVNIQYF	TRBV6-2/TRBV6-3	TRBJ2-4
CASSQRKGTGIDEQYF	TRBV3-1	TRBJ2-7
CASSLRQGPTDTQYF	TRBV7-9	TRBJ2-3
CASSPRLEVHTQYF	TRBV7-9	TRBJ2-3
CSARPPSWGEYAYEQYF	TRBV20-1	TRBJ2-7
CASSPPLTQGVGGYTF	TRBV14	TRBJ1-2
CASSLARGDSSYNEQFF	TRBV7-9	TRBJ2-1
CASSLAYGRIDEQYF	TRBV7-2	NA
CAIWGGGEETQYF	TRBV10-3	TRBJ2-5
CSALLGQGADTQYF	TRBV20-1	TRBJ2-3
CASGQGQSDTQYF	TRBV5-1	TRBJ2-3
CATPVRDGKWETQYF	TRBV28	TRBJ2-5
CASSVFGTSGSNEQFF	TRBV9	TRBJ2-1
CASSVGGTGEREKLFF	TRBV9	TRBJ1-4
CASSPGTSGRENEQFF	TRBV7-2	TRBJ2-1
CASSLGGSGRANEQFF	TRBV5-1	TRBJ2-1
CASSLGPQGINNQPQHF	TRBV5-1	TRBJ1-5
CASSPAKGVGYTF	TRBV3-1	TRBJ1-2
CASSQGGLLTDTQYF	TRBV4-3	TRBJ2-3
CSARPLAGPNSYNEQFF	TRBV20-1	TRBJ2-1
CSAPSGSGSYNEQFF	TRBV20-1	TRBJ2-1
CSARAGLAGLNEQFF	TRBV20-1	NA
CASTLDRNNSPLHF	TRBV5-1	TRBJ1-6